This TCR beta chain was observed in a study of cytomegalovirus exposure and HLA in healthy donors. Study-wide context: Unique TCR beta sequences numbering approximately 120 million came from 150 million to 200 million T cells in an earlier analysis. Study findings and constraints: For most TCR beta V segments, an earlier analysis put the productive rate at about 90% or about 30% of the time. The study flagged approximately 180 TCR beta chains as cytomegalovirus-associated.

Deletions cut 3 bases from V and 7 bases from J, with 19 bases between. CDR1 and CDR2 from the germline V gene are SGHRS and YFSETQ. CDR3 length equals 15 residues. The PCR contained 60 Vbeta and 13 Jbeta primers. Produced via immunoSEQ multiplex PCR; TCRdb's table is partial and in-frame only. The sample has more than 200,000 clones, roughly 87% seen once. This clone was counted once. The antigen is not known. The sequence came from a man aged 40-49 years in good health and CMV-seropositive. The rearrangement uses TRBV5-1 and TRBJ2-5; possibly TRBD2 for D (5 bases). The sample consisted of PBMCs. The CDR3 loop is CASSSRPTRGGTQYF. In DNA form, the CDR3 reads TGCGCCAGCAGCTCCCGGCCAACGCGTGGAGGGACCCAGTACTTC.